These 17 T cell receptor beta chains were all obtained from the same sample, sequenced in a study of immune characterization of retroperitoneal liposarcoma. TCRdb recomputed calls from the PCR reads with MiXCR, one row per CDR3 protein. Of fewer than 25,000 distinct CDR3 sequences in the sample, under 45% were seen once. The specimen sequenced was blood. All receptors come from a male donor with retroperitoneal liposarcoma.

This clonotype was counted a single time. This sequence joins TRBV6-1 and TRBJ2-5; maybe TRBD2 (5 bases). CDR1 and CDR2 from the germline V gene are MNHNS and SASEGT. The CDR3 has 14 amino acids. V lost 6 bases and J lost 2, with 13 bases in between. CDR3 region: CASRIPGTQETQYF. The CDR3 coding sequence is TGTGCCAGCAGGATACCGGGAACACAAGAGACCCAGTACTTC.

The table lists this clonotype with many counts. This chain links TRBV7-8 with TRBJ2-5; 12 nucleotides match TRBD2. V lost 1 base and J lost 11; bases outside the gene matches: 8. The CDR3 is made up of 15 amino acids. Germline CDR1 is SGHVS and CDR2 is FQNEAQ. CDR3 region: CASSLEGLAGWEQYF. CDR3 sequence (DNA): TGTGCCAGCAGCTTAGAGGGACTAGCGGGTTGGGAGCAGTACTTC.

The chain carries TRBV4-3 and TRBJ2-7, with TRBD2 matching 10 bases. Germline V lookup: CDR1 LGHNA, CDR2 YSLEER. Unmatched junction bases numbered 8, after V lost 4 bases and J lost 2 bases. The CDR3 is 16 amino acids. This CDR3 reads CASSRGVAGGPYEQYF. In nucleotides, the CDR3 is TGCGCCAGCAGCCGCGGGGTAGCGGGGGGACCCTACGAGCAGTACTTC.

The chain combines TRBV27 with TRBJ2-1; a weak D match, TRBD1 (6 bases). Germline lookup yields CDR1 MNHEY and CDR2 SMNVEV (reference sequence). V lost 6 bases and J lost 0, with 12 bases in between. This CDR3 spans 15 amino acids. The CDR3 nucleotides are TGTGCCAGCAGGTTAAACAGGGTCTCCTACAATGAGCAGTTCTTC. Its translation: CASRLNRVSYNEQFF.

This clonotype was observed a few times. This chain links TRBV12-3 or TRBV12-4 with TRBJ2-5; 7 bases map to TRBD2. Trimming at V came to 9 bases and at J to 7 bases, leaving 11 bases not matched to a gene. This CDR3 is built from 13 residues. The DNA for the CDR3 is TGTGCCAGTCTCCCCGGGGGGACGGGGACCCAGTACTTC. Translating gives CASLPGGTGTQYF.

This clonotype occurred once. This chain links TRBV6-2 or TRBV6-3 with TRBJ2-2; D tentatively reads TRBD1 or TRBD2 (6 bases each). CDR3 length: 18 residues. The germline V and J ends were trimmed by 3 bases and 3 bases, with 20 bases remaining between them. In germline, CDR1 is MNHEY, CDR2 SVGEGT. CDR3 loop: CASSYNLRRGVDTGELFF. The DNA of the CDR3 is TGTGCCAGCAGTTATAATCTCAGGAGGGGGGTCGACACCGGGGAGCTGTTTTTT.

This chain connects TRBV6-4 to TRBJ2-1, with a weak D call TRBD1 (6 bases). V lost 7 bases and J lost 5, with 15 bases in between. Germline assignment: CDR1 MRHNA and CDR2 SNTAGT. CDR3 length: 14 amino acids. The CDR3 DNA is TGTGCCAGCACCAGGGACATTAGTAACAATGAGCAGTTCTTC. This codes for CASTRDISNNEQFF.

Details on this clonotype: One end of the junction is discordant with germline, which a read error may explain. The rearrangement uses TRBV7-2 and TRBJ2-5; possible D gene TRBD1, 7 bases. Germline CDR1 and CDR2: SGHTA and FQGNSA. This CDR3 region has 15 residues. In DNA, the CDR3 is TGTGCCAGCAGCTCGACAGGGTGGGAGCGGGCCGAGCAGGGCTTC. It yields the protein CASSSTGWERAEQGF. The variable domain in full, with the rest retrieved from reference TRBV7-2 and TRBJ2-5, is GAGVSQSPSNKVTEKGKDVELRCDPISGHTALYWYRQSLGQGLEFLIYFQGNSAPDKSGLPSDRFSAERTGGSVSTLTIQRTQQEDSAVYLCASSSTGWERAEQGFGPGTRLLVL.

There are a few counts of this clonotype. The chain employs TRBV6-2 or TRBV6-3 and TRBJ1-1, with unresolved D. V lost 7 bases and J 3 bases, leaving 6 bases between the germline ends. The CDR3 covers 11 residues. Per the germline V gene, CDR1 is MNHEY and CDR2 is SVGEGT. CDR3 in DNA: TGTGCCAGCACCCGGGACACTGAAGCTTTCTTT. Translation: CASTRDTEAFF.

The table lists this clonotype with many counts. The chain employs TRBV6-1 and TRBJ2-7; 7 bases agree with TRBD2. The CDR3 runs 14 residues. V lost 6 bases and J lost 3; bases outside the gene matches: 8. Germline-derived CDR1 and CDR2 are MNHNS and SASEGT. The CDR3 DNA reads TGTGCCAGCAGGTCCGCCGGGGGGAGCTACGAGCAGTACTTC. Translation: CASRSAGGSYEQYF.

The chain combines TRBV7-2 with TRBJ2-7; 10 bases match TRBD2. The J call is doubtful: the DNA matches TRBJ2-5 better. The CDR3 sequence is 15 residues long. Per germline, CDR1 SGHTA and CDR2 FQGNSA. The CDR3 coding sequence is TGTGCCAGCAGCGGCGAGCGGGGGGGGGGAGAGACCCAGTACTTC. Its translation: CASSGERGGGETQYF.

The chain recombines TRBV12-3 or TRBV12-4 with TRBJ1-2, with D unclear. Trimming cost V 2 bases and J 5 bases, with 9 bases left between them. The CDR3 length is 13 residues. The CDR3 protein is CASSLQRTYGYTF. The CDR3 DNA reads as TGTGCCAGCAGTTTACAACGGACTTATGGCTACACCTTC.

This clonotype appeared a few times. This rearrangement joins TRBV6-1 to TRBJ1-2, with D uncertain. The germline V and J ends were trimmed by 2 bases and 4 bases, with 17 bases remaining between them. The CDR3 consists of 16 residues. The V gene's germline CDR1 is MNHNS and CDR2 SASEGT. CDR3 in DNA: TGTGCCAGCAGTGAAATGTCGGCGAGCCTCTCCTATGGCTACACCTTC. Amino acid sequence: CASSEMSASLSYGYTF.

The V call is TRBV27, the J call TRBJ2-1, with 9 positions matching TRBD1. From germline, CDR1 is MNHEY and CDR2 SMNVEV (reference sequence). This CDR3 comprises 14 residues. V was clipped by 5 bases and J by 5 bases; unmatched bases: 4. The CDR3 sequence is CASSKGQGDNEQFF. The CDR3 nucleotides read TGTGCCAGCAGTAAGGGACAGGGAGACAATGAGCAGTTCTTC.

This rearrangement joins TRBV4-2 to TRBJ2-5; no firm D call. The J call may be mistaken, given a closer DNA end match to TRBJ2-7. The germline gives CDR1 LGHNA, CDR2 YNFKEQ. CDR3 length equals 14 residues. The CDR3 spells CASSQDWTDYEQYF. The DNA for the CDR3 is TGTGCCAGCAGCCAAGACTGGACGGATTACGAGCAGTACTTC.

Judged by abundance, this clonotype is medium-sized. The chain recombines TRBV6-1 with TRBJ2-5, with TRBD1 matching over 11 bases. Germline V gives CDR1 MNHNS, CDR2 SASEGT. This CDR3 has 16 amino acids. The V segment lost 3 bases and the J segment 3 bases; nucleotides outside the gene matches: 6. CDR3 region: CASSDPRDRGEETQYF. CDR3 bases: TGTGCCAGCAGTGACCCGAGGGACAGGGGGGAAGAGACCCAGTACTTC.

In its sample, this clonotype ranks as medium-sized (0.01 to 0.1%). The rearrangement links TRBV25-1 to TRBJ2-1, with D uncertain. In germline, CDR1 is MGHDK, CDR2 SYGVNS. There are 12 residues in the CDR3. V was shortened by 2 bases and J by 9 bases, with 8 bases between the two germline ends. The CDR3 here is CASSEGRLEQFF. CDR3 sequence (DNA): TGTGCCAGCAGTGAAGGTCGGCTTGAGCAGTTCTTC. Drawing the rest from reference TRBV25-1 and TRBJ2-1, the complete variable domain is EADIYQTPRYLVIGTGKKITLECSQTMGHDKMYWYQQDPGMELHLIHYSYGVNSTEKGDLSSESTVSRIRTEHFPLTLESARPSHTSQYLCASSEGRLEQFFGPGTRLTVL.